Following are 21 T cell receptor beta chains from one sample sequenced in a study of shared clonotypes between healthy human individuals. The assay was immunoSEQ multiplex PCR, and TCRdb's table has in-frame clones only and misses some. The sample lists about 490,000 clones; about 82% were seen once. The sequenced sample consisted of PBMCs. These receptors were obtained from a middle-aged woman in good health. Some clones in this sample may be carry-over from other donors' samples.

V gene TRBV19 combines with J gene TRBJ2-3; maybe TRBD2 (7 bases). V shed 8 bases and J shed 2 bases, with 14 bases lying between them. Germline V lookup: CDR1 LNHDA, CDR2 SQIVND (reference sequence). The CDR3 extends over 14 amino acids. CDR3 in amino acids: CASRRGAITDTQYF. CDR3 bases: TGTGCCAGTCGACGGGGGGCGATCACAGATACGCAGTATTTT.

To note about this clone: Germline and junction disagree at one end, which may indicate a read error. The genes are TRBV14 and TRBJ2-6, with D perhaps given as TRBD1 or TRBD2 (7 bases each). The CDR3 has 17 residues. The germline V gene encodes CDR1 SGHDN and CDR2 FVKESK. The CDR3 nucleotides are TGTGCCAGCAGCCAGGACAGGCTTAGACGGGGGGCCAACGCCCTGACTTTC. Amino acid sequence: CASSQDRLRRGANALTF.

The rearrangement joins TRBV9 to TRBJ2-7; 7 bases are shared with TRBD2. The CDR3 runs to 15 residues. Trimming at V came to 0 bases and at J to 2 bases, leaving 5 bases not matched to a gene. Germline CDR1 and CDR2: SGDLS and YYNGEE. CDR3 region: CASSVGRTRTYEQYF. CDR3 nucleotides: TGTGCCAGCAGCGTAGGTAGGACTAGAACCTACGAGCAGTACTTC.

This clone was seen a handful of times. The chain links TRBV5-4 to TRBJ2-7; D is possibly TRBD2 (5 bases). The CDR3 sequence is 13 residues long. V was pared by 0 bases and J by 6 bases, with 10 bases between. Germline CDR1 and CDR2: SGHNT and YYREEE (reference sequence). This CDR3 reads CASSLAPRVEQYF. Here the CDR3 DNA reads TGTGCCAGCAGCTTGGCGCCGAGGGTCGAGCAGTACTTC.

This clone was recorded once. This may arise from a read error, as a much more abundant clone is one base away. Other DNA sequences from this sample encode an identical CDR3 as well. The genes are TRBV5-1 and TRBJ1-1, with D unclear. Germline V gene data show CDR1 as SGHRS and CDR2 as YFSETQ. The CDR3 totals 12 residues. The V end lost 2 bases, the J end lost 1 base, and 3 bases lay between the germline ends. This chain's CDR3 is CASSFGNTEAFF. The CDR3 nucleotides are TGCGCCAGCAGCTTCGGGAACACTGAAGCTTTCTTT. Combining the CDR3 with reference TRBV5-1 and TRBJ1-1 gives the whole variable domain KAGVTQTPRYLIKTRGQQVTLSCSPISGHRSVSWYQQTPGQGLQFLFEYFSETQRNKGNFPGRFSGRQFSNSRSEMNVSTLELGDSALYLCASSFGNTEAFFGQGTRLTVV.

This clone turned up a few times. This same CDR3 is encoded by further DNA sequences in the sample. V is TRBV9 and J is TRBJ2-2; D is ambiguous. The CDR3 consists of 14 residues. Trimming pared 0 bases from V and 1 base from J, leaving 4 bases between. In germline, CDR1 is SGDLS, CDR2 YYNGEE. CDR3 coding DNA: TGTGCCAGCAGCGTAGTAGGGAACACCGGGGAGCTGTTTTTT. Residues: CASSVVGNTGELFF.

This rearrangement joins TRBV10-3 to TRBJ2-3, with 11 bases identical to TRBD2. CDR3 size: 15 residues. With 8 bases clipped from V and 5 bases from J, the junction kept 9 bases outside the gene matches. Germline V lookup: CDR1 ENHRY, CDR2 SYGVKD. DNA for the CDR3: TGTGCCATCCTTCGGACTAGCGGGTTAGGAGATACGCAGTATTTT. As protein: CAILRTSGLGDTQYF.

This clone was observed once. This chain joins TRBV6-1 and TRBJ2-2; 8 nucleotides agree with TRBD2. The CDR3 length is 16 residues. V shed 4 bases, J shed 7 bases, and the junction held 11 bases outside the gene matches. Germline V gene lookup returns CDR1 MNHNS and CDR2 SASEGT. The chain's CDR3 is CASSVNSGTLVGELFF. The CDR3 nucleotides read TGTGCCAGCAGTGTAAATAGCGGGACCCTCGTCGGGGAGCTGTTTTTT.

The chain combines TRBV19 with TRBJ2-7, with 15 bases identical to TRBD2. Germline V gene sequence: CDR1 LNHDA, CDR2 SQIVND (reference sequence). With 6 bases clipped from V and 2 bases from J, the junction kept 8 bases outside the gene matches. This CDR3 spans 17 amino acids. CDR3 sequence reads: CASSHGLAGGVTYEQYF. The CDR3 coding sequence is TGTGCCAGTAGCCATGGACTAGCGGGAGGGGTAACCTACGAGCAGTACTTC.

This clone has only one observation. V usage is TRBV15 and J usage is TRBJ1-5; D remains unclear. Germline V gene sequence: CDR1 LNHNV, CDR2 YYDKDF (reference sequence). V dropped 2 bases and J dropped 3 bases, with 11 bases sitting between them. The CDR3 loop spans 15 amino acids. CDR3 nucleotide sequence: TGTGCCACCAGCAGATCGGACGGTTACAATCAGCCCCAGCATTTT. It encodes CATSRSDGYNQPQHF. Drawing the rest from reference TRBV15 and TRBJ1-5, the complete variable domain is DAMVIQNPRYQVTQFGKPVTLSCSQTLNHNVMYWYQQKSSQAPKLLFHYYDKDFNNEADTPDNFQSRRPNTSFCFLDIRSPGLGDTAMYLCATSRSDGYNQPQHFGDGTRLSIL.

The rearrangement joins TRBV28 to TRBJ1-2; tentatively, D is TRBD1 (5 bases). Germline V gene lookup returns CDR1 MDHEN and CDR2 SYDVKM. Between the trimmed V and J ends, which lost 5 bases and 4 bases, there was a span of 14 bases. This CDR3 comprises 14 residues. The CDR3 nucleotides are TGTGCCAGCAGTCCCATGGGGGAAACCTATGGCTACACCTTC. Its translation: CASSPMGETYGYTF.

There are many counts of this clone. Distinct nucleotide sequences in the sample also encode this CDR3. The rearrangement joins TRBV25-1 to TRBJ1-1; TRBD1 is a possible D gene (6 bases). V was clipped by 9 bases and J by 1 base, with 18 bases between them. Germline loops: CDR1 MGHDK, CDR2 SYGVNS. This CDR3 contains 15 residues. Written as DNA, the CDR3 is TGTGCCAGTGTCCCTGGGGGCGCGGGGAACACTGAAGCTTTCTTT. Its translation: CASVPGGAGNTEAFF.

The CDR3 loop reads CASSLGTGIYEQYF. The CDR3 nucleotides are TGTGCCAGCAGCCTGGGGACAGGGATTTACGAGCAGTACTTC. This chain uses TRBV11-2 with TRBJ2-7; TRBD1 aligns across 9 bases. CDR1 SGHAT and CDR2 FQNNGV come from the germline V gene. Losses at the gene ends were 5 bases for V and 4 bases for J; bases not matched to a gene: 6. This CDR3 spans 14 amino acids. The whole variable domain, remainder taken from reference TRBV11-2 and TRBJ2-7, is EAGVAQSPRYKIIEKRQSVAFWCNPISGHATLYWYQQILGQGPKLLIQFQNNGVVDDSQLPKDRFSAERLKGVDSTLKIQPAKLEDSAVYLCASSLGTGIYEQYFGPGTRLTVT.

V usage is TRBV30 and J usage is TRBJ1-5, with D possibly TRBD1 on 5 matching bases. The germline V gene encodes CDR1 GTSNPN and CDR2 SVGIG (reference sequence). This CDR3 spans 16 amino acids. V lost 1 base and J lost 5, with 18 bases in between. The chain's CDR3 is CAWSAEGRGVHQPQHF. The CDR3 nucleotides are TGTGCCTGGAGTGCCGAGGGGCGGGGGGTTCATCAGCCCCAGCATTTT.

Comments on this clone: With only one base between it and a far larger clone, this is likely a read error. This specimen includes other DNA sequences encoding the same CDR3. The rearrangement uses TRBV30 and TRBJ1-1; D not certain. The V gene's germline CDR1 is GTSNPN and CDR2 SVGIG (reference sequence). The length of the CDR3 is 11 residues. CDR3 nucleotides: TGTGCCTGTCTTGAGAACACTGAGGCTTTCTTT. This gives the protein CACLENTEAFF.

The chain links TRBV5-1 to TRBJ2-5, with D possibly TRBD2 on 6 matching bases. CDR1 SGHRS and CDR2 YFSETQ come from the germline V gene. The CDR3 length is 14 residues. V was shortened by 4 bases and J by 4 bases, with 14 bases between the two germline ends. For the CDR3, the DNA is TGCGCCAGCAGCGGCACACTAGCTCGAGAGACCCAGTACTTC. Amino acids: CASSGTLARETQYF.

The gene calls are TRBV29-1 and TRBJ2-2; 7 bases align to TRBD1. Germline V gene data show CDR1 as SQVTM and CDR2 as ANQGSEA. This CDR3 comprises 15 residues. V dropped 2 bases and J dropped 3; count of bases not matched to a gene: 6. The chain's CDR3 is CSVETTGSYTGELFF. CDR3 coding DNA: TGCAGCGTTGAAACGACAGGGAGCTACACCGGGGAGCTGTTTTTT.

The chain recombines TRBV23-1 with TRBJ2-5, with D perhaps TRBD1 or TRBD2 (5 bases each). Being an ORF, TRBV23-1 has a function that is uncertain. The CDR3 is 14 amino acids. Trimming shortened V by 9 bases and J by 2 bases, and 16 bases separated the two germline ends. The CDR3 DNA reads TGCGCCAGACCTCGAGGGGATGATCAAGAGACCCAGTACTTC. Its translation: CARPRGDDQETQYF.

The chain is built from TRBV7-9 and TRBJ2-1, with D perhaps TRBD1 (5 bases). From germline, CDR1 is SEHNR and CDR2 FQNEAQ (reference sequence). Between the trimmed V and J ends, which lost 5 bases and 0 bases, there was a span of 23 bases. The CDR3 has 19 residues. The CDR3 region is CASSDRGSGAANSYNEQFF. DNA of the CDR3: TGTGCCAGCAGCGATAGGGGTAGTGGGGCAGCTAACTCCTACAATGAGCAGTTCTTC.

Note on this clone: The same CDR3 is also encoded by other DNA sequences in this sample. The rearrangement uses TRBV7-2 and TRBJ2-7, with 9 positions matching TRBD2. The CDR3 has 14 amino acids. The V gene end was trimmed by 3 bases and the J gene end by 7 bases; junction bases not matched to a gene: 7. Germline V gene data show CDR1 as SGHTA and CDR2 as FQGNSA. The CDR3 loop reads CASSLRAGGWEQYF. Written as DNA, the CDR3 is TGTGCCAGCAGCTTGAGAGCGGGAGGATGGGAGCAGTACTTC.

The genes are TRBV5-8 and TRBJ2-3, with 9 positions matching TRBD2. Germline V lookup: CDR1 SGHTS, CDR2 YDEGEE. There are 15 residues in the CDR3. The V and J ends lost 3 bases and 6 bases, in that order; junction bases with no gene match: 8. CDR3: CASSSGLASQDTQYF. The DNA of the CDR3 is TGTGCCAGCAGCTCTGGACTAGCGTCACAGGATACGCAGTATTTT.